The 25 T cell receptor beta chains listed next were all sequenced from one sample in a study of OX40 agonist ivuxolimab in advanced cancers. The assay was immunoSEQ multiplex PCR, and TCRdb's table has in-frame clones only and misses some. The sample carries tens of thousands of clones, roughly nine tenths recorded once. This specimen consisted of CD4+ or CD8+ T cells sorted from blood, obtained in a trial of the OX40 agonist ivuxolimab. All receptors come from an adult with an advanced solid tumor such as melanoma, head and neck, liver or kidney cancer.

This clone was seen only once. V and J are TRBV13 and TRBJ2-1; D unclear. The germline gives CDR1 PRHDT, CDR2 FYEKMQ (reference sequence). V was pared by 3 bases and J by 5 bases, with 14 bases between. This CDR3 has 15 residues. The CDR3 nucleotides read TGTGCCAGCAGCTTGCTCCCCGATGGGGACAATGAGCAGTTCTTC. Protein: CASSLLPDGDNEQFF. Looking up the rest from reference TRBV13 and TRBJ2-1 gives the full variable domain: AAGVIQSPRHLIKEKRETATLKCYPIPRHDTVYWYQQGPGQDPQFLISFYEKMQSDKGSIPDRFSAQQFSDYHSELNMSSLELGDSALYFCASSLLPDGDNEQFFGPGTRLTVL.

This clone has a single count. CDR3 amino acids: CASSLGGSGTAQYF. The CDR3 DNA is TGCGCCAGCAGCTTGGGGGGCTCCGGTACAGCGCAGTATTTT. The J gene is TRBJ2-3, the V gene TRBV5-1; D is perhaps TRBD1 (5 bases). There are 14 residues in the CDR3. V was pared by 0 bases and J by 10 bases, with 15 bases between. The germline V gene encodes CDR1 SGHRS and CDR2 YFSETQ.

Regarding this clone: The same CDR3 is also encoded by other DNA sequences in this sample. The chain employs TRBV7-9 and TRBJ2-7; perhaps TRBD1 as D (7 bases). Trimming cost V 1 base and J 6 bases, with 13 bases left between them. Germline CDR1 reads SEHNR; CDR2 reads FQNEAQ (reference sequence). This CDR3 contains 14 residues. The CDR3 DNA sequence: TGTGCCAGCAGCTTAGGCCAGGGGGGCTTCGAGCAGTACTTC. Its translation is CASSLGQGGFEQYF.

The chain carries TRBV5-3 and TRBJ2-3, with 9 bases matching TRBD1. TRBV5-3 is assigned to the ORF class and has an uncertain function. Trimming removed 0 bases from V and 4 bases from J; junction bases left unmatched: 6. The CDR3 loop spans 16 amino acids. The CDR3 protein is CARSLAHRGQADTQYF. The CDR3 bases are TGTGCCAGAAGCTTGGCCCACAGGGGGCAGGCAGATACGCAGTATTTT.

This chain links TRBV28 with TRBJ2-7, with 7 positions matching TRBD1. Germline values: CDR1 MDHEN, CDR2 SYDVKM. V lost 6 bases and J lost 6; bases outside the gene matches: 17. The CDR3 consists of 16 residues. The CDR3 DNA is TGTGCCAGCAGATTAGGTGCAGGGACAGACGGGCCCGAGCAGTACTTC. It specifies CASRLGAGTDGPEQYF.

V gene TRBV15 combines with J gene TRBJ1-1; no clear D gene. Germline assignment: CDR1 LNHNV and CDR2 YYDKDF (reference sequence). V lost 1 base, J lost 3 bases, and 9 bases lay in between. The CDR3 covers 14 residues. The CDR3: CATSRVPEDTEAFF. CDR3 in DNA: TGTGCCACCAGCAGAGTGCCAGAAGACACTGAAGCTTTCTTT.

The CDR3 sequence: CASSMGLAAYNEQFF. The CDR3 region has the DNA TGTGCCAGTAGCATGGGGCTAGCGGCCTACAATGAGCAGTTCTTC. The chain combines TRBV19 with TRBJ2-1, with 7 positions matching TRBD2. The length of the CDR3 is 15 residues. The V and J ends lost 6 bases and 2 bases, in that order; junction bases with no gene match: 7. Looked up from germline, CDR1 is LNHDA and CDR2 is SQIVND (reference sequence).

The chain is built from TRBV4-2 and TRBJ1-5, with 8 bases that match TRBD1. Germline loops: CDR1 LGHNA, CDR2 YNFKEQ. J lost 6 bases, V lost 0 bases, and 10 bases had no gene match. The CDR3 has 17 residues. The DNA of the CDR3 is TGTGCCAGCAGCCAAGAGTTCGAGACAGGGGAGGGTCAGCCCCAGCATTTT. Amino acid sequence: CASSQEFETGEGQPQHF.

V gene TRBV6-4 combines with J gene TRBJ2-5; 7 nucleotides match TRBD1. Unmatched junction bases numbered 12, after V lost 5 bases and J lost 3 bases. The CDR3 length is 16 residues. Germline assignment: CDR1 MRHNA and CDR2 SNTAGT. The CDR3 protein is CASSYPQGEGKETQYF. For the CDR3, the DNA is TGTGCCAGCAGTTACCCCCAGGGGGAAGGGAAAGAGACCCAGTACTTC.

This chain links TRBV9 with TRBJ2-7; D is undetermined. Trimming left V 0 bases short and J 1 base short, with 8 bases between. Germline V gene lookup returns CDR1 SGDLS and CDR2 YYNGEE. This CDR3 has 14 amino acids. In DNA form, the CDR3 reads TGTGCCAGCAGCGTAGGTCACTCTTCCTACGAGCAGTACTTC. Residues: CASSVGHSSYEQYF.

The CDR3 nucleotides are TGTGCCAGCAGCTCAATAAGGGGTTTCAGCGGTTCACCCCTCCACTTT. Protein sequence: CASSSIRGFSGSPLHF. The gene calls are TRBV28 and TRBJ1-6; perhaps TRBD1 as D (5 bases). The germline V gene has CDR1 MDHEN and CDR2 SYDVKM. Trimming shortened V by 6 bases and J by 9 bases, and 21 bases separated the two germline ends. The CDR3 loop spans 16 amino acids.

This clone was seen once. V and J are TRBV7-3 and TRBJ2-7; 10 bases are a match to TRBD1. The CDR3 runs to 15 residues. Per germline, CDR1 SGHTA and CDR2 FQGTGA. Trimming removed 4 bases from V and 5 bases from J; junction bases left unmatched: 8. The CDR3 spells CASSSTGTGVDEQYF. The DNA for the CDR3 is TGTGCCAGCAGCTCCACCGGGACAGGGGTGGACGAGCAGTACTTC.

The rearrangement joins TRBV27 to TRBJ2-7; D ambiguous. V was pared by 9 bases and J by 2 bases, with 14 bases between. The CDR3 contains 13 residues. Germline loops: CDR1 MNHEY, CDR2 SMNVEV (reference sequence). The CDR3 bases are TGTGCCAGTTGGCGTGGCGGAACCTACGAGCAGTACTTC. Protein product: CASWRGGTYEQYF.

The genes are TRBV7-6 and TRBJ2-7, with 13 nucleotides matching TRBD2. Trimming removed 5 bases from V and 1 base from J; junction bases left unmatched: 5. The CDR3 sequence is 16 residues long. Germline V gives CDR1 SGHVS, CDR2 FNYEAQ. CDR3 protein: CASSPGLAGVSYEQYF. The CDR3, as DNA: TGTGCCAGCAGCCCAGGACTAGCGGGAGTTTCCTACGAGCAGTACTTC.

In DNA form, the CDR3 reads TGCGCCAGCCTGGACAGGGGGAGCACAGATACGCAGTATTTT. Its translation is CASLDRGSTDTQYF. The chain is built from TRBV5-1 and TRBJ2-3; TRBD1 agrees at 10 bases. Per the germline V gene, CDR1 is SGHRS and CDR2 is YFSETQ. This CDR3 has 14 amino acids. After removal of 7 bases from V and 0 bases from J, the junction contained 2 bases not matched to a gene.

The V and J genes are TRBV27 and TRBJ2-7; the D gene is possibly TRBD1 (5 bases). CDR1 MNHEY and CDR2 SMNVEV come from the germline V gene (reference sequence). V was clipped by 6 bases and J by 2 bases, with 11 bases between them. This CDR3 has 13 residues. This CDR3 is CASSDRTTYEQYF. The CDR3, as DNA: TGTGCCAGCAGCGACAGAACCACCTACGAGCAGTACTTC.

This chain uses TRBV11-2 with TRBJ2-1; D may be TRBD2 (5 bases). From germline, CDR1 is SGHAT and CDR2 FQNNGV. CDR3 length: 15 residues. Trimming left V 0 bases short and J 7 bases short, with 13 bases between. The chain's CDR3 is CASSLEVGVLNEQFF. In DNA form, the CDR3 reads TGTGCCAGCAGCTTAGAGGTGGGAGTCTTGAATGAGCAGTTCTTC.

The V gene is TRBV2, the J gene TRBJ1-1, with D tentatively TRBD1 (6 bases). Trimming took off 3 bases at V and 7 bases at J, with 12 bases between the two ends. This CDR3 has 13 residues. The germline gives CDR1 SNHLY, CDR2 FYNNEI. In DNA, the CDR3 is TGTGCCAGCAGTGATGGACAGACAAATGAAGCTTTCTTT. Translation: CASSDGQTNEAFF.

The chain couples TRBV28 to TRBJ2-1; the D is unclear. The CDR3 loop spans 14 amino acids. Trimming left V 3 bases short and J 3 bases short, with 9 bases between. Germline V gene lookup returns CDR1 MDHEN and CDR2 SYDVKM. In DNA form, the CDR3 reads TGTGCCAGCAGTTTGATACCCTTCTACAATGAGCAGTTCTTC. Translation: CASSLIPFYNEQFF. The full variable domain, in which reference TRBV28 and TRBJ2-1 provide the parts outside the CDR3, is DVKVTQSSRYLVKRTGEKVFLECVQDMDHENMFWYRQDPGLGLRLIYFSYDVKMKEKGDIPEGYSVSREKKERFSLILESASTNQTSMYLCASSLIPFYNEQFFGPGTRLTVL.

This sequence joins TRBV28 and TRBJ2-1; 7 positions match TRBD2. The germline V gene encodes CDR1 MDHEN and CDR2 SYDVKM. Trimming took 5 bases from V and 2 from J; bases not matched to a gene: 6. CDR3 length: 15 amino acids. The CDR3 is CASSPGTTPYNEQFF. The CDR3 bases are TGTGCCAGCAGTCCCGGGACTACCCCCTACAATGAGCAGTTCTTC.

V and J are TRBV27 and TRBJ2-5; TRBD2 matches at 10 bases. The DNA end is a closer match to TRBJ2-7, so the J assignment may be wrong. The CDR3 is made up of 15 amino acids. Germline V gene data show CDR1 as MNHEY and CDR2 as SMNVEV (reference sequence). CDR3 sequence reads: CASSHIAGGSYEQYF. CDR3 bases: TGTGCCAGCAGTCACATAGCGGGGGGCTCCTACGAGCAGTACTTC.

The V call is TRBV7-8, the J call TRBJ2-3; 8 bases map to TRBD2. The CDR3 runs to 16 residues. J was trimmed by 3 bases and V by 4 bases; bases with no gene match: 9. The V gene's germline CDR1 is SGHVS and CDR2 FQNEAQ. The CDR3 region has the DNA TGTGCCAGCAGCTCCTCGCCAGCGGGAGTGACAGATACGCAGTATTTT. Translating gives CASSSSPAGVTDTQYF.

The count of this clone is one. V gene TRBV19 combines with J gene TRBJ2-1; a possible D gene is TRBD2 (5 bases). The CDR3 has 11 amino acids. Germline V gene sequence: CDR1 LNHDA, CDR2 SQIVND (reference sequence). V was pared by 7 bases and J by 8 bases, with 9 bases between. CDR3 bases: TGTGCCAGTACCCCCGGGGATGAGCAGTTCTTC. It specifies CASTPGDEQFF.

The chain employs TRBV5-5 and TRBJ2-7; weak D call: TRBD1 (6 bases). Germline V gene sequence: CDR1 SGHKS, CDR2 YYEKEE (reference sequence). V lost 2 bases and J lost 6, with 15 bases in between. This CDR3 is built from 14 residues. CDR3 amino acids: CASSFGGGGGEQYF. In nucleotides, the CDR3 is TGTGCCAGCAGCTTCGGAGGTGGGGGCGGCGAGCAGTACTTC.

The V call is TRBV5-1, the J call TRBJ2-2, with 8 nucleotides matching TRBD2. V shed 0 bases, J shed 6 bases, and the junction held 7 bases outside the gene matches. This CDR3 has 16 amino acids. Germline-derived CDR1 and CDR2 are SGHRS and YFSETQ. CDR3 sequence (DNA): TGCGCCAGCAGCTTGGAGCCTGCGGGAGGCCCCGGGGAGCTGTTTTTT. Amino acids: CASSLEPAGGPGELFF.